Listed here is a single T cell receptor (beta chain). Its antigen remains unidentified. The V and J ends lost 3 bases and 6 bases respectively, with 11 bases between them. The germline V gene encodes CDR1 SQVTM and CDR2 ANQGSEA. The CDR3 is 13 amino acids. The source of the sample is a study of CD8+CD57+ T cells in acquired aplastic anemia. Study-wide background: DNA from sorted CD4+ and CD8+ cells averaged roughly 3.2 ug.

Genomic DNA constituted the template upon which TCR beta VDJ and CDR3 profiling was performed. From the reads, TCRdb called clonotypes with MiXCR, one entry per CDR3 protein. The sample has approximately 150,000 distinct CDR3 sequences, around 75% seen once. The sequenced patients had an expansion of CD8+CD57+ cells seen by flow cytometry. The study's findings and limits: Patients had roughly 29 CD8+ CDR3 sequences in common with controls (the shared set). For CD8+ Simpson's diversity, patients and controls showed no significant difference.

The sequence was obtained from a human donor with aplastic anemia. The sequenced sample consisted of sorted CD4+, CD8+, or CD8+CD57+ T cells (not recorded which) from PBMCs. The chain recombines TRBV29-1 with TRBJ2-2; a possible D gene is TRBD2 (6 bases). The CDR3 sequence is CSVDIAAAGELFF. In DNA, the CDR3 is TGCAGCGTTGATATAGCGGCCGCCGGGGAGCTGTTTTTT.